The rows below give T cell receptor beta chains drawn from one sample of a study of human CD8 memory T cell subsets. TCRdb reanalyzed the 5' RACE reads, giving one entry per CDR3 protein sequence and no DNA. The table lists roughly 16,000 distinct CDR3 sequences, with 5.5% to 6% in the top ten. The specimen was CD8+ stem-like memory T cells (TSCM and TCM) sorted from PBMCs. Source of these receptors: a human donor in good health. The CDR3 runs from the conserved cysteine through the conserved F or W. Rows give clone size only sometimes, using once, few, many, or a class for an expanded clone.

clone_size j_call v_call cdr3_aa
medium-sized TRBJ2-1 TRBV29-1 CSVVTRDSSYNEQFF
- TRBJ1-6 TRBV14 CASSQGADRMDIPLHF
- TRBJ2-5 TRBV7-6 CASSLRTGEYQETQYF
- TRBJ2-2 TRBV7-9 CASSQTAAAAGELFF
- TRBJ1-4 TRBV10-2 CASSDSDEKLFF
- TRBJ2-3 TRBV6-6 CASRAGGLDTQYF
- TRBJ1-4 TRBV7-8 CASSLAGGASEKLFF
- TRBJ1-2 TRBV20-1 CSARPTNEWDTIYGDYTF
- TRBJ2-7 TRBV10-1 CASSEQGSYEQYF
- TRBJ2-7 TRBV12-3/TRBV12-4 CASTQGETYEQYF
- TRBJ2-1 TRBV7-8 CASSLEGSSYNEQFF
- TRBJ2-5 TRBV3-1 CASSQGSEGANQETQYF
- TRBJ2-1 TRBV5-1 CASSSLAMGNNEQFF
- TRBJ1-1 TRBV11-2 CASSQLTFGFLNTEAFF
- TRBJ2-2 TRBV28 CASSLWGEELFF
- TRBJ2-7 TRBV29-1 CSVDDMGSYEQYF
- TRBJ2-3 TRBV25-1 CASSEGWVRDTQYF
- TRBJ2-5 TRBV5-5 CASSLGTLAGGQETQYF